The rows below give T cell receptor beta chains drawn from one sample of a study of T-cell memory formation after mild COVID-19. TCRdb independently ran MiXCR on the 5' RACE reads; one entry per CDR3 protein. The table shows approximately 190,000 distinct CDR3 sequences, with 18% occurring only once. Material for sequencing was PBMCs or a T cell subset sorted from them (not recorded which). Every receptor here comes from an adult woman who had mild COVID-19 (a few samples of this study predate the infection). Cell type and time point are not known. Both conserved end residues are part of each CDR3. A D gene is named only where the DNA matches it firmly.

d_call	v_call	j_call	cdr3_aa
NA	TRBV12-3/TRBV12-4	TRBJ2-2	CASIGRRGNLRTGELFF
TRBD1	TRBV29-1	TRBJ1-2	CSVESRGQPYGYTF
NA	TRBV5-6	TRBJ1-5	CASSDASSGNQPQHF
NA	TRBV6-4	TRBJ1-2	CASRPGSYGYTF
NA	TRBV7-2	TRBJ1-2	CASSLSVSITGNGYTF
NA	TRBV20-1	TRBJ2-7	CSARVWALSSYEQYF
TRBD2	TRBV7-6	TRBJ2-1	CASSLGGTSYNEQFF
TRBD1	TRBV2	TRBJ1-1	CASSGTRDRATEAFF
TRBD1	TRBV6-5	TRBJ2-1	CASRSTGGNEQFF
NA	TRBV4-3	TRBJ2-1	CASSQGPEQFF
NA	TRBV2	TRBJ1-5	CASSVTAYSNQPQHF
NA	TRBV12-3/TRBV12-4	TRBJ1-5	CASSLNGNSNQPQHF
NA	TRBV7-3	TRBJ2-3	CASSLGGAQDTQYF
TRBD2	TRBV20-1	TRBJ2-7	CSVEGRGSSYEQYF
TRBD1	TRBV5-4	TRBJ1-2	CASSWADREGGYTF
NA	TRBV11-3	TRBJ2-1	CASSSRVNEQFF
TRBD2	TRBV5-1	TRBJ2-3	CASSLISGRASPDTQYF
NA	TRBV27	TRBJ1-2	CASSPDRTIYGYTF
NA	TRBV7-3	TRBJ2-3	CASSFSVGSTDTQYF
NA	TRBV12-3/TRBV12-4	TRBJ2-2	CASSQGVGPWVGELFF
NA	TRBV20-1	TRBJ2-3	CSASRAGTDTQYF
NA	TRBV3-1	TRBJ1-5	CASSQARQPQHF
NA	TRBV29-1	TRBJ2-1	CSVVVLEQFF
NA	TRBV4-1	TRBJ2-5	CASSRPGEGKTQYF
NA	TRBV5-1	TRBJ1-1	CASTLVNMNTEAFF
NA	TRBV29-1	TRBJ2-7	CSVRDTTYEQYF
NA	TRBV30	TRBJ2-7	CAWSEKYEQYF
NA	TRBV3-1	TRBJ2-3	CASSLWVTPDTQYF
TRBD2	TRBV14	TRBJ2-7	CASSQDIAGTYEQYF
NA	TRBV5-1	TRBJ2-4	CASSEGHIRENIQYF
TRBD2	TRBV6-2/TRBV6-3	TRBJ2-3	CASSFGLAGRDTQYF
NA	TRBV12-3/TRBV12-4	TRBJ1-2	CASRPDRNGGYTF
TRBD2	TRBV2	TRBJ2-1	CASSVTSGSGVEQFF
TRBD2	TRBV2	TRBJ2-3	CASIFSGGTDTQYF
NA	TRBV5-1	TRBJ2-7	CASTWGLENDEQYF
TRBD1	TRBV11-2	TRBJ1-1	CASSPNRGRTEAFF
NA	TRBV20-1	TRBJ1-1	CSARTGGANTEAFF
TRBD1	TRBV7-6	TRBJ2-7	CASSLEGQVIFGEQYF
TRBD1	TRBV6-6	TRBJ1-4	CASSSPGGYFFF
TRBD1	TRBV20-1	TRBJ2-7	CSARSRDRASYEQYF